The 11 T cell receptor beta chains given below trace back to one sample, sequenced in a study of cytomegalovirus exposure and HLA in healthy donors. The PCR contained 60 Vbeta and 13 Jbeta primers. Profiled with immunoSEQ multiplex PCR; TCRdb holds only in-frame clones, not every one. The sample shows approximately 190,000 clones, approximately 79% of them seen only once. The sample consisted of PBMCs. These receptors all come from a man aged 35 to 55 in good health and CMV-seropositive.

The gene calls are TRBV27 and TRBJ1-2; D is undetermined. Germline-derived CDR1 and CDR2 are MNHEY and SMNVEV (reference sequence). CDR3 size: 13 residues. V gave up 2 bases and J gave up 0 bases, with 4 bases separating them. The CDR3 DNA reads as TGTGCCAGCAGTTTAGCGTCTAACTATGGCTACACCTTC. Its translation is CASSLASNYGYTF.

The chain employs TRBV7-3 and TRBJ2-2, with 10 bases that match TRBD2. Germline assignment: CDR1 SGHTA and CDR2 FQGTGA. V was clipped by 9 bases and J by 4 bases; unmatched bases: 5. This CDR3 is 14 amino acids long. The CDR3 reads CASSAGGITGELFF. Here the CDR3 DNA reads TGTGCCAGTTCAGCGGGGGGGATCACCGGGGAGCTGTTTTTT. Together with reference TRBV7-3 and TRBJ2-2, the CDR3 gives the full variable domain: GAGVSQTPSNKVTEKGKYVELRCDPISGHTALYWYRQSLGQGPEFLIYFQGTGAADDSGLPNDRFFAVRPEGSVSTLKIQRTERGDSAVYLCASSAGGITGELFFGEGSRLTVL.

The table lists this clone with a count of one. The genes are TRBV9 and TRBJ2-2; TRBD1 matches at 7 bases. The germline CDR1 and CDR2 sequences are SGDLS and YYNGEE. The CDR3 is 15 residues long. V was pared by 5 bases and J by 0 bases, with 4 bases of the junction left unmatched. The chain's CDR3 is CASRRQGANTGELFF. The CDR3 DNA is TGTGCCAGCAGGAGACAGGGAGCGAACACCGGGGAGCTGTTTTTT. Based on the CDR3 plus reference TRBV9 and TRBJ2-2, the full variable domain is DSGVTQTPKHLITATGQRVTLRCSPRSGDLSVYWYQQSLDQGLQFLIQYYNGEERAKGNILERFSAQQFPDLHSELNLSSLELGDSALYFCASRRQGANTGELFFGEGSRLTVL.

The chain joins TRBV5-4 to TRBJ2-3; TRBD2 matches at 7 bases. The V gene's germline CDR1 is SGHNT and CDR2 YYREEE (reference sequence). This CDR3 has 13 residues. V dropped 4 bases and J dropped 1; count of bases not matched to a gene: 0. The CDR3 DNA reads TGTGCCAGCAGCGGGGGGGGCACAGATACGCAGTATTTT. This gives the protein CASSGGGTDTQYF.

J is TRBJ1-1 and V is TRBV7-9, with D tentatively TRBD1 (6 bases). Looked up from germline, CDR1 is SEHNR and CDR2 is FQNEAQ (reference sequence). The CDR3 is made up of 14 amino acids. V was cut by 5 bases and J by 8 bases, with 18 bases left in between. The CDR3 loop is CASSPWQGSPEAFF. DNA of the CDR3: TGTGCCAGCAGCCCCTGGCAGGGGAGTCCGGAAGCTTTCTTT. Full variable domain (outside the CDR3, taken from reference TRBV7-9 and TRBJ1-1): DTGVSQNPRHKITKRGQNVTFRCDPISEHNRLYWYRQTLGQGPEFLTYFQNEAQLEKSRLLSDRFSAERPKGSFSTLEIQRTEQGDSAMYLCASSPWQGSPEAFFGQGTRLTVV.

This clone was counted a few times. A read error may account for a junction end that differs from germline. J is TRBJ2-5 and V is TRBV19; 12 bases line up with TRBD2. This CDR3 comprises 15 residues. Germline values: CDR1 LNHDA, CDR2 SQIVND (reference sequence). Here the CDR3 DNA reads TGTGCCGGTAGGACGACTAGCGGGGGACAAGAGACCCAGTACTTC. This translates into CAGRTTSGGQETQYF. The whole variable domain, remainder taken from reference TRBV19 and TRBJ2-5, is DGGITQSPKYLFRKEGQNVTLSCEQNLNHDAMYWYRQDPGQGLRLIYYSQIVNDFQKGDIAEGYSVSREKKESFPLTVTSAQKNPTAFYLCAGRTTSGGQETQYFGPGTRLLVL.

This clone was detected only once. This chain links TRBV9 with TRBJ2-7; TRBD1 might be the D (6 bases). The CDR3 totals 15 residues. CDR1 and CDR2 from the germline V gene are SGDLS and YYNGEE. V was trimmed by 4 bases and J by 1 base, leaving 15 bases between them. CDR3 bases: TGTGCCAGCAGCCCCGGGTCTGGACAGTCCTACGAGCAGTACTTC. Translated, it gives CASSPGSGQSYEQYF.

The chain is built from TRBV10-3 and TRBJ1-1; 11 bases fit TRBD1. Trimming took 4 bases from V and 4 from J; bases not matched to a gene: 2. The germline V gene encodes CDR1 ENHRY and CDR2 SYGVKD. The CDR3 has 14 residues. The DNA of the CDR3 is TGTGCCATCAGTGGGGGGACAGGGGGCACTGAAGCTTTCTTT. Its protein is CAISGGTGGTEAFF.

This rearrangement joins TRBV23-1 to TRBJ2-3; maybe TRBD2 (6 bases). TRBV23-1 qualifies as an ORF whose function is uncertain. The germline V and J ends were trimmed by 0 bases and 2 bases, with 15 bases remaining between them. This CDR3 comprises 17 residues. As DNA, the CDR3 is TGCGCCAGCAGTCAATCGGAGACTAGGGAGGACACAGATACGCAGTATTTT. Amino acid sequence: CASSQSETREDTDTQYF.

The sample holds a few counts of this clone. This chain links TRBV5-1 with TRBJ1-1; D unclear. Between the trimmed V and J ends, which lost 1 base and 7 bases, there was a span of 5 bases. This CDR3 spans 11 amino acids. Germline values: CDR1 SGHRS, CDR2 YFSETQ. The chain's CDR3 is CASSLRGEAFF. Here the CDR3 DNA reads TGCGCCAGCAGCTTGAGAGGTGAAGCTTTCTTT.

CDR3 sequence reads: CAFTGAQRGNIQYF. The CDR3 DNA sequence: TGTGCCTTTACAGGGGCCCAAAGGGGAAACATTCAGTACTTC. The chain carries TRBV9 and TRBJ2-4; 7 nucleotides match TRBD1. The CDR3 is made up of 14 amino acids. V lost 10 bases, J lost 6 bases, and 13 bases stayed unmatched. CDR1 SGDLS and CDR2 YYNGEE come from the germline V gene.